A single sample gave rise to the 5 T cell receptor beta chains below, sequenced in a study of blood T cells in healthy people across ages. Combining a sample-barcoded 5' primer with a J-beta primer mix, a second PCR ran for 7 to 11 cycles. TCRdb independently ran MiXCR on the 5' RACE reads; one entry per CDR3 protein. This sample yields approximately 900,000 distinct CDR3 sequences, of which about 48% are seen a single time; roughly 12% belongs to the top ten. The sample consisted of blood. Source of these receptors: a man between 25 and 39 years old in good health.

The V gene is TRBV10-3, the J gene TRBJ2-1; the match to TRBD2 covers 10 bases. The length of the CDR3 is 15 residues. Trimming took 6 bases from V and 6 from J; bases not matched to a gene: 8. The germline V gene encodes CDR1 ENHRY and CDR2 SYGVKD. Here the CDR3 reads CAIRGSGGEGNEQFF. Here the CDR3 DNA reads TGTGCCATCAGAGGAAGCGGGGGGGAGGGCAATGAGCAGTTCTTC.

The V call is TRBV27, the J call TRBJ2-2, with unresolved D. Per germline, CDR1 MNHEY and CDR2 SMNVEV (reference sequence). The CDR3 covers 15 residues. Trimming shortened V by 3 bases and J by 3 bases, and 11 bases separated the two germline ends. The CDR3, as DNA: TGTGCCAGCAGTTTGTTCCGACCTTACACCGGGGAGCTGTTTTTT. It is translated as CASSLFRPYTGELFF.

Only a few counts were recorded for this clonotype. This chain joins TRBV18 and TRBJ2-1; perhaps TRBD2 as D (5 bases). CDR1 is KGHSH and CDR2 is LQKENI in the germline V gene. Trimming left V 2 bases short and J 10 bases short, with 9 bases between. This CDR3 spans 12 amino acids. The CDR3 nucleotides are TGTGCCAGCTCACCAAAAAGGGAGGAGCAGTTCTTC. It specifies CASSPKREEQFF.

The V call is TRBV28, the J call TRBJ2-3; D unresolved. V was pared by 7 bases and J by 2 bases, with 16 bases between. Germline V CDR1 and CDR2: MDHEN, SYDVKM. This CDR3 has 15 residues. CDR3: CASMQAAEPTDTQYF. The CDR3 DNA reads TGTGCCAGCATGCAGGCCGCCGAACCCACAGATACGCAGTATTTT.

The CDR3 region is CASSLGSLPTDTQYF. In nucleotides, the CDR3 is TGTGCCAGCAGCTTAGGCAGCCTCCCCACAGATACGCAGTATTTT. The chain has TRBV11-2 and TRBJ2-3, with D uncertain. The CDR3 is made up of 15 amino acids. V lost 1 base and J 2 bases, leaving 10 bases between the germline ends. CDR1 is SGHAT, CDR2 FQNNGV, per germline.